One and the same sample provided the 16 T cell receptor beta chains below, sequenced in a study of cytomegalovirus exposure and HLA in healthy donors. The study ran its PCR with 60 Vbeta and 13 Jbeta primers. The repertoire was sequenced with immunoSEQ multiplex PCR; TCRdb's copy has only in-frame clones and lacks some. Of fewer than 250,000 clones in the sample, over 70% were seen once. Sequenced material: PBMCs. The receptor source for this set is a woman in her late teens or twenties in good health and CMV-seronegative.

This chain uses TRBV19 with TRBJ2-1; 13 bases match TRBD2. The CDR3 runs to 15 residues. Per germline, CDR1 LNHDA and CDR2 SQIVND (reference sequence). V shed 5 bases, J shed 5 bases, and the junction held 3 bases outside the gene matches. The CDR3 DNA is TGTGCCAGTAGTCCCGGACTAGCGGGAGACAATGAGCAGTTCTTC. Translation: CASSPGLAGDNEQFF.

V is TRBV5-1 and J is TRBJ1-2; a weak D match, TRBD1 (6 bases). V dropped 2 bases and J dropped 8 bases, with 19 bases sitting between them. The germline V gene has CDR1 SGHRS and CDR2 YFSETQ. The CDR3 is 15 residues long. CDR3 coding DNA: TGCGCCAGCAGCTTAATGGCCCTGGGGGCTTACGGCTACACCTTC. Translating gives CASSLMALGAYGYTF. Looking up the rest from reference TRBV5-1 and TRBJ1-2 gives the full variable domain: KAGVTQTPRYLIKTRGQQVTLSCSPISGHRSVSWYQQTPGQGLQFLFEYFSETQRNKGNFPGRFSGRQFSNSRSEMNVSTLELGDSALYLCASSLMALGAYGYTFGSGTRLTVV.

This sequence joins TRBV2 and TRBJ2-2; 10 nucleotides align to TRBD2. The J segment lost 2 bases and the V segment lost 6 bases, leaving 6 bases of the junction unmatched. The CDR3 contains 16 residues. CDR1 and CDR2 (germline): SNHLY, FYNNEI. CDR3 residues: CASRLGLAANTGELFF. The CDR3 DNA reads TGTGCCAGCAGACTCGGACTAGCGGCCAACACCGGGGAGCTGTTTTTT. Filled out from reference TRBV2 and TRBJ2-2, the complete variable domain reads EPEVTQTPSHQVTQMGQEVILRCVPISNHLYFYWYRQILGQKVEFLVSFYNNEISEKSEIFDDQFSVERPDGSNFTLKIRSTKLEDSAMYFCASRLGLAANTGELFFGEGSRLTVL.

The rearrangement joins TRBV28 to TRBJ2-3; 9 positions agree with TRBD1. The CDR3 totals 12 residues. V was clipped by 3 bases and J by 10 bases; unmatched bases: 2. Germline V gives CDR1 MDHEN, CDR2 SYDVKM. CDR3: CASSFGQGPQYF. CDR3 in DNA: TGTGCCAGCAGTTTCGGACAGGGGCCGCAGTATTTT.

CDR3 DNA: TGTGCCTGGAGTTCCGGGACAGCCCAAGAGACCCAGTACTTC. Translation gives CAWSSGTAQETQYF. The chain links TRBV30 to TRBJ2-5, with 7 nucleotides matching TRBD1. The CDR3 is 14 residues long. Per the germline V gene, CDR1 is GTSNPN and CDR2 is SVGIG (reference sequence). The V and J ends lost 2 bases and 1 base, in that order; junction bases with no gene match: 4. The full variable domain, in which reference TRBV30 and TRBJ2-5 provide the parts outside the CDR3, is SQTIHQWPATLVQPVGSPLSLECTVEGTSNPNLYWYRQAAGRGLQLLFYSVGIGQISSEVPQNLSASRPQDRQFILSSKKLLLSDSGFYLCAWSSGTAQETQYFGPGTRLLVL.

The chain is built from TRBV29-1 and TRBJ2-7, with D unclear. V gave up 4 bases and J gave up 1 base, with 11 bases separating them. In germline, CDR1 is SQVTM, CDR2 ANQGSEA. This CDR3 is 13 amino acids long. CDR3 loop: CSVVPSASYEQYF. The CDR3 DNA reads TGCAGCGTTGTACCCAGCGCTTCCTACGAGCAGTACTTC.

The V gene is TRBV2, the J gene TRBJ2-1, with unresolved D. Germline lookup yields CDR1 SNHLY and CDR2 FYNNEI. This CDR3 comprises 13 residues. The V gene lost 4 bases and the J gene lost 5 bases, with 9 bases spanning the gap. CDR3 DNA: TGTGCCAGCAGTGTTGAGCCGAACAATGAGCAGTTCTTC. Translation: CASSVEPNNEQFF.

In this sample, this clone turned up a few times. The J gene is TRBJ2-5, the V gene TRBV7-8, with TRBD1 matching over 8 bases. The ends lost 1 base at V and 3 bases at J; junction bases unmatched: 1. The CDR3 contains 14 residues. Germline V gene sequence: CDR1 SGHVS, CDR2 FQNEAQ. The CDR3 region is CASSLGTGKETQYF. The CDR3 DNA reads as TGTGCCAGCAGCTTAGGGACAGGGAAAGAGACCCAGTACTTC.

The chain carries TRBV7-9 and TRBJ2-5; TRBD1 matches at 8 bases. Looked up from germline, CDR1 is SEHNR and CDR2 is FQNEAQ (reference sequence). This CDR3 contains 15 residues. The V and J ends lost 5 bases and 5 bases, in that order; junction bases with no gene match: 10. DNA for the CDR3: TGTGCCAGCAGCCGCCGACAGGGGCAGAGGGAGACCCAGTACTTC. Translation: CASSRRQGQRETQYF.

The chain couples TRBV21-1 to TRBJ2-7; TRBD2 is the table's D call and was not checked against the DNA. TRBV21-1 is marked as a pseudogene. The CDR3 is 16 amino acids. DNA of the CDR3: TGTGCCAGCAGCATCACAGCGGGGTTAAGCTCCTACGAGCAGTACTTC. This translates into CASSITAGLSSYEQYF.

The chain joins TRBV5-6 to TRBJ2-5, with a possible D match to TRBD2 (7 bases). The DNA end is a closer match to TRBJ2-7, so the J assignment may be wrong. The CDR3 sequence is 16 residues long. Per germline, CDR1 SGHDT and CDR2 YYEEEE. CDR3 nucleotide sequence: TGTGCCAGCAGCTTGGAGGGGGGGTCAAGCTCCTACGAGCAGTACTTC. It yields the protein CASSLEGGSSSYEQYF.

The chain recombines TRBV5-1 with TRBJ2-2; the D gene is possibly TRBD1 (5 bases). Germline V lookup: CDR1 SGHRS, CDR2 YFSETQ. The CDR3 runs 15 residues. V lost 4 bases and J 6 bases, leaving 16 bases between the germline ends. CDR3 sequence (DNA): TGCGCCAGCAGCCAGGACACACCCAGGGCCGGGGAGCTGTTTTTT. Its protein is CASSQDTPRAGELFF.

The V call is TRBV27, the J call TRBJ1-4; 7 bases are shared with TRBD1. V lost 6 bases and J lost 8; bases outside the gene matches: 9. The CDR3 runs to 14 residues. Per germline, CDR1 MNHEY and CDR2 SMNVEV (reference sequence). The CDR3 region is CASSRQGLGEKLFF. The CDR3 DNA follows: TGTGCCAGCAGCCGACAGGGCCTGGGAGAAAAACTGTTTTTT.

The gene calls are TRBV7-8 and TRBJ1-2; D is undetermined. This CDR3 has 13 residues. Per the germline V gene, CDR1 is SGHVS and CDR2 is FQNEAQ. For the CDR3, the DNA is TGTGCAGCGGGAAAGGGCAGCAACTATGGCTACACCTTC. Translating it yields CAAGKGSNYGYTF.

The chain couples TRBV28 to TRBJ1-5; no clear D gene. The V gene lost 5 bases and the J gene lost 2 bases, with 13 bases spanning the gap. This CDR3 is 15 amino acids long. Germline CDR1 is MDHEN and CDR2 is SYDVKM. The CDR3 region is CASSAGGLGNQPQHF. The CDR3 DNA reads TGTGCCAGCAGTGCGGGCGGGTTGGGCAATCAGCCCCAGCATTTT.

This rearrangement joins TRBV6-5 to TRBJ1-4; 10 bases agree with TRBD1. Trimming removed 5 bases from V and 10 bases from J; junction bases left unmatched: 10. Per germline, CDR1 MNHEY and CDR2 SVGAGI. The CDR3 has 15 amino acids. In nucleotides, the CDR3 is TGTGCCAGCAGTCCCTCGGGGACAGGGGAGGGAAAACTGTTTTTT. This encodes CASSPSGTGEGKLFF.